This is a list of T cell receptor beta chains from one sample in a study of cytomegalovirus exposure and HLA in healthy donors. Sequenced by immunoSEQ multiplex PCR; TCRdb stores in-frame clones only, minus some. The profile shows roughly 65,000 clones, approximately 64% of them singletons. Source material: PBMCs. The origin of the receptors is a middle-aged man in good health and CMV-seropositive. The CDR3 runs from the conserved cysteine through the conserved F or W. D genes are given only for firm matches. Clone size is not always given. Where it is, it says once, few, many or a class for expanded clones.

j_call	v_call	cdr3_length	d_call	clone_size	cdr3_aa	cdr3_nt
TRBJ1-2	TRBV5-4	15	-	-	CASSLGGLGNYGYTF	TGTGCCAGCAGCTTGGGGGGCTTGGGCAACTATGGCTACACCTTC
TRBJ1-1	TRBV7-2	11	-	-	CASSSAGVAFF	TGTGCCAGCAGCTCCGCGGGGGTGGCTTTCTTT
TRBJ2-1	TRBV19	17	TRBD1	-	CASSPTGGFSSYNEQFF	TGTGCCAGTAGCCCTACAGGGGGTTTTTCTTCCTACAATGAGCAGTTCTTC
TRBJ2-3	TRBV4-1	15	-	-	CASSQARVRTDTQYF	TGCGCCAGCAGCCAAGCCAGGGTAAGGACAGATACGCAGTATTTT
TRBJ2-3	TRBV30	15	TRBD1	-	CAWTLGTGVTDTQYF	TGTGCCTGGACGCTCGGGACAGGTGTCACAGATACGCAGTATTTT
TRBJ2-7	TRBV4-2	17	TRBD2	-	CASSQDKGSGGTYEQYF	TGTGCCAGCAGCCAAGATAAAGGTAGCGGGGGAACCTACGAGCAGTACTTC
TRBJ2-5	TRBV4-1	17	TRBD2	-	CASSQWGSGGEKETQYF	TGCGCCAGCAGCCAATGGGGTAGCGGGGGAGAAAAAGAGACCCAGTACTTC
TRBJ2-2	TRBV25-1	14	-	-	CASSEARPTGELFF	TGTGCCAGCAGTGAGGCGAGGCCGACCGGGGAGCTGTTTTTT
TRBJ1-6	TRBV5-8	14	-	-	CASSPGLVNSPLHF	TGTGCCAGCAGCCCGGGACTTGTAAATTCACCCCTCCACTTT
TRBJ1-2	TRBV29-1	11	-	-	CSAFGGYGYTF	TGCAGCGCTTTCGGCGGCTATGGCTACACCTTC
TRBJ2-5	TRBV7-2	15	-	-	CASSLAGLFQETQYF	TGTGCCAGCAGCTTAGCTGGACTCTTCCAAGAGACCCAGTACTTC
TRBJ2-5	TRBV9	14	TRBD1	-	CASSVGQAQETQYF	TGTGCCAGCAGCGTCGGACAGGCCCAAGAGACCCAGTACTTC
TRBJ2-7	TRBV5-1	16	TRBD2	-	CASSLGIAGAYYEQYF	TGCGCCAGCAGCTTGGGGATAGCGGGAGCTTACTACGAGCAGTACTTC
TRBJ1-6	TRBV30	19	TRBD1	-	CAWTPPGQGIPLRNSPPHF	TGTGCCTGGACCCCCCCGGGACAGGGGATACCCCTGAGAAATTCACCCCCCCACTTT
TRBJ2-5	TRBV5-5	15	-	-	CASSLGREYQETQYF	TGTGCCAGCAGCTTGGGGAGGGAGTACCAAGAGACCCAGTACTTC
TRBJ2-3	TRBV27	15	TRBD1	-	CASSTRDRGTDTQYF	TGTGCCAGCAGCACCCGGGACAGGGGAACAGATACGCAGTATTTT
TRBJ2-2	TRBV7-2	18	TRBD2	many	CASSPRTSGSWNTGELFF	TGTGCCAGCAGCCCGCGGACTAGCGGGAGTTGGAACACCGGGGAGCTGTTTTTT
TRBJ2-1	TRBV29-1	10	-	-	CSVETDEQFF	TGCAGCGTTGAAACGGATGAGCAGTTCTTC
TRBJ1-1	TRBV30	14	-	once	CAWNRRGMNTEAFF	TGTGCCTGGAACCGGCGGGGGATGAACACTGAAGCTTTCTTT
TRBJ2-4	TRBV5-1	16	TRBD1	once	CASSLGGTGIQNIQYF	TGCGCCAGCAGCTTGGGGGGGACAGGGATTCAAAACATTCAGTACTTC
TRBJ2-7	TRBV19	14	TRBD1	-	CASTSGTGSYEQYF	TGTGCCAGTACCTCCGGGACAGGCTCCTACGAGCAGTACTTC
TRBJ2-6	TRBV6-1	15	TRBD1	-	CASSSTGAGANVLTF	TGTGCCAGCAGTTCGACAGGGGCTGGGGCCAACGTCCTGACTTTC
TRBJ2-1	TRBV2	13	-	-	CASSGASYNEQFF	TGTGCCAGTTCGGGTGCCTCCTACAATGAGCAGTTCTTC
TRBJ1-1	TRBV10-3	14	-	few	CAISPGGKNTEAFF	TGTGCCATCAGCCCCGGAGGGAAGAACACTGAAGCTTTCTTT
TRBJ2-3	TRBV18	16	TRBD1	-	CASSPPAAGGADTQYF	TGTGCCAGCTCACCACCGGCGGCAGGGGGCGCAGATACGCAGTATTTT
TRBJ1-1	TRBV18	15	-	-	CASSEGGVSNTEAFF	TGTGCCAGCTCCGAAGGGGGAGTATCGAACACTGAAGCTTTCTTT
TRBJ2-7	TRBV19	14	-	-	CASTPQGKSYEQYF	TGTGCCAGTACCCCACAGGGCAAATCCTACGAGCAGTACTTC
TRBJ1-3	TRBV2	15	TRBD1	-	CASNTGTGSGNTIYF	TGTGCCAGCAATACTGGGACAGGGAGTGGAAACACCATATATTTT
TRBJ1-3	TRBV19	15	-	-	CASSIGGVPGNTIYF	TGTGCCAGTAGTATCGGGGGAGTTCCTGGAAACACCATATATTTT
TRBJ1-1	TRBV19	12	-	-	CASTRGNTEAFF	TGTGCCAGTACCCGGGGAAACACTGAAGCTTTCTTT
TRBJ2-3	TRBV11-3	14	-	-	CASSLTTSTDTQYF	TGTGCCAGCAGCTTAACGACAAGCACAGATACGCAGTATTTT
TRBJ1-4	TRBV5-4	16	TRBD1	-	CASSLPGTGGVEKLFF	TGTGCCAGCAGCTTGCCGGGGACAGGAGGAGTTGAAAAACTGTTTTTT
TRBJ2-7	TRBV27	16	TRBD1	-	CASSSRQGVGWYEQYF	TGTGCCAGCAGTTCAAGACAGGGGGTCGGTTGGTACGAGCAGTACTTC
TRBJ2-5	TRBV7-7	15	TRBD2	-	CASSSVAGGPETQYF	TGTGCTAGCAGCTCGGTAGCGGGGGGGCCAGAGACCCAGTACTTC
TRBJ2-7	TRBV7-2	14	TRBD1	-	CASSLGQGGYEQYF	TGTGCCAGCAGCCTAGGACAGGGAGGTTACGAGCAGTACTTC
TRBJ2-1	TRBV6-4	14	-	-	CASSKTLSYNEQFF	TGTGCCAGCAGTAAAACACTATCCTACAATGAGCAGTTCTTC
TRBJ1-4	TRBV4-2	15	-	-	CASSQADSPNEKLFF	TGTGCCAGCAGCCAAGCGGACAGTCCAAATGAAAAACTGTTTTTT
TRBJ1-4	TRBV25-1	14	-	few	CASLDSATNEKLFF	TGTGCCAGTCTCGACAGCGCAACTAATGAAAAACTGTTTTTT
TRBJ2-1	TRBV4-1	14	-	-	CASSPLLSRNEQFF	TGCGCCAGCAGCCCTCTACTGTCGCGGAATGAGCAGTTCTTC
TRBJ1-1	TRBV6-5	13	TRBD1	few	CASSSGQGSEAFF	TGTGCCAGCAGTTCCGGACAGGGGTCTGAAGCTTTCTTT
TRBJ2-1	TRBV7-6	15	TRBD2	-	CASSTAGTSVTEQFF	TGTGCCAGCAGCACCGCCGGGACTAGTGTAACTGAGCAGTTCTTC
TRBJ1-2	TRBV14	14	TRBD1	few	CASSQETGTYGYTF	TGTGCCAGCAGCCAAGAGACAGGGACCTATGGCTACACCTTC
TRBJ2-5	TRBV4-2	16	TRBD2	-	CASSQDLAVGQETQYF	TGTGCCAGCAGCCAAGATCTAGCGGTCGGCCAAGAGACCCAGTACTTC
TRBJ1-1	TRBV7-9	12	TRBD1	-	CSSSQGDTEAFF	TGTTCCAGCAGCCAGGGGGACACTGAAGCTTTCTTT
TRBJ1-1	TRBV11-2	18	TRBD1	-	CASSLGGGQTGGNTEAFF	TGTGCCAGCAGCCTGGGGGGTGGCCAGACAGGGGGGAACACTGAAGCTTTCTTT
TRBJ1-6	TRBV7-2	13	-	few	CASDPRDNSPLHF	TGTGCCAGCGATCCGAGGGATAATTCACCCCTCCACTTT
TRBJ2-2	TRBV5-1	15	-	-	CASSLQGGDTGELFF	TGCGCCAGCAGCTTACAGGGAGGGGACACCGGGGAGCTGTTTTTT
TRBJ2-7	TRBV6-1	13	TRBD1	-	CASTRTGSYEQYF	TGTGCCAGCACCAGGACAGGGAGCTACGAGCAGTACTTC
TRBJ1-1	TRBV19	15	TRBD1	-	CASSIARTGRREAFF	TGTGCCAGTAGTATAGCCCGGACAGGGAGGAGGGAAGCTTTCTTT
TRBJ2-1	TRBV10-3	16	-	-	CAISATPTSSYNEQFF	TGTGCCATCAGCGCCACTCCGACTTCTTCCTACAATGAGCAGTTCTTC
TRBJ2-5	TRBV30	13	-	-	CAWKMTGGGTQYF	TGTGCCTGGAAGATGACAGGCGGAGGGACCCAGTACTTC
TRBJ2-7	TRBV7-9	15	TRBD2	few	CSSSGGRTIVAEQYF	TGTTCCAGCAGCGGGGGACGGACTATCGTCGCCGAGCAGTACTTC
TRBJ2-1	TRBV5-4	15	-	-	CASSLDKAGNNEQFF	TGTGCCAGCAGCTTGGATAAGGCGGGGAACAATGAGCAGTTCTTC
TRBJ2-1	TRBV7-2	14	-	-	CASSRMTYYNEQFF	TGTGCCAGCAGCCGTATGACATATTACAATGAGCAGTTCTTC